The rows below give T cell receptor beta chains drawn from one sample of a study of shared clonotypes between healthy human individuals. Some clones are missing from TCRdb's copy, which holds only in-frame ones; the method was immunoSEQ multiplex PCR. The sample lists about 2.2 million clones, over 85% occurring once. Sequenced: naive CD8+ T cells from PBMCs. The receptor set was obtained from a young man in good health. Some clones in this sample may be carry-over from other donors' samples. CDR3s include the opening cysteine and the closing phenylalanine or tryptophan. Fields, in order: V gene, J gene, D gene, clone size, CDR3 DNA, CDR3 protein. The D gene is left open where the match is weak. The size field is filled for only some rows; it gives once, few, many or a size class.

TRBV18	TRBJ2-7	NA	NA	TGTGCCAGCTCACCAACCGGGACAAAGCCCGAAAGAAGAAACTCCTACGAGCAGTACTTC	CASSPTGTKPERRNSYEQYF
TRBV19	TRBJ2-7	NA	NA	TGTGCCAGTAGTATTTCAGGGGCTTCCTACGAGCAGTACTTC	CASSISGASYEQYF
TRBV7-8	TRBJ1-5	NA	once	TGTGCCAGCAGCGCAGACAGGTGGGGGAGCAATCAGCCCCAGCATTTT	CASSADRWGSNQPQHF
TRBV6-1	TRBJ1-1	NA	once	TGTGCCAGCAGTGAAGCTGGGGGAGCTGGGTCCACTGAAGCTTTCTTT	CASSEAGGAGSTEAFF
TRBV11-1	TRBJ2-1	TRBD1	NA	TGTGCCAGCAGCTTAGGGCAGGGGGCTTACAATGAGCAGTTCTTC	CASSLGQGAYNEQFF
TRBV7-9	TRBJ2-1	NA	NA	TGTGCCAGCAAGGGACTGCACAATGAGCAGTTCTTC	CASKGLHNEQFF
TRBV9	TRBJ1-1	NA	NA	TGTGCCAGCAGCGTAGGAGGGACTAACACTGAAGCTTTCTTT	CASSVGGTNTEAFF
TRBV5-6	TRBJ1-2	NA	NA	TGTGCCAGCAGCTTGGTTCGGGACTATGGCTACACCTTC	CASSLVRDYGYTF
TRBV5-1	TRBJ2-3	NA	NA	TGCGCCAGCAGCTTGACATACTCTAGCACAGATACGCAGTATTTT	CASSLTYSSTDTQYF
TRBV6-5	TRBJ1-2	NA	NA	TGTGCCAGCAGTTACTCGAGGGGCGAGGGAATCTATGGCTACACCTTC	CASSYSRGEGIYGYTF
TRBV6-4	TRBJ2-1	NA	NA	TGTGCCAGCAGTGACGGGCTAGCTCCATACAATGAGCAGTTCTTC	CASSDGLAPYNEQFF
TRBV29-1	TRBJ2-7	TRBD1	NA	TGCAGCGCCGTGACAGGGTTAAGTTACTCCTACGAGCAGTACTTC	CSAVTGLSYSYEQYF
TRBV5-6	TRBJ1-3	NA	NA	TGCGCCAGCAGCTTGCTCCGGGAGAGCTCTGGAAACACCATATATTTT	CASSLLRESSGNTIYF
TRBV28	TRBJ2-3	TRBD2	NA	TGTGCCAGCAGAGGACTAGCGGGTAGCACAGATACGCAGTATTTT	CASRGLAGSTDTQYF
TRBV5-4	TRBJ2-3	TRBD2	NA	TGTGCCAGCAGCCCCGGACTAGCGGGAGGGGCAGATACGCAGTATTTT	CASSPGLAGGADTQYF
TRBV9	TRBJ2-7	NA	once	TGTGCCAGCAGTAGGGGAACTAGTAACGAGCAGTACTTC	CASSRGTSNEQYF
TRBV27	TRBJ2-3	NA	NA	TGTGCCAGCAGTTTACGTGGGAGCACAGATACGCAGTATTTT	CASSLRGSTDTQYF
TRBV5-4	TRBJ1-2	TRBD1	NA	TGTGCCAGCAGCTTTAACGCCGGGACAGCCTCGGATGGCTACACCTTC	CASSFNAGTASDGYTF
TRBV27	TRBJ2-1	NA	NA	TGTGCCAGCAGTTTCAGGGGCTCCAATGAGCAGTTCTTC	CASSFRGSNEQFF
TRBV7-8	TRBJ2-1	TRBD2	NA	TGTGCCAGCAGCTCCAGCGGGAGTCCCTACAATGAGCAGTTCTTC	CASSSSGSPYNEQFF
TRBV5-1	TRBJ2-3	TRBD2	NA	TGCGCCAGCGGTAGCGCGGGAGGCGGCGGCACAGATACGCAGTATTTT	CASGSAGGGGTDTQYF
TRBV15	TRBJ2-7	NA	NA	TGTGCCACCAGCGAAAGGGGGGCTCCCTACGAGCAGTACTTC	CATSERGAPYEQYF
TRBV14	TRBJ1-2	NA	NA	TGTGCCAGCAGCCAACTTCAGGTGTCTAACTATGGCTACACCTTC	CASSQLQVSNYGYTF